This passage covers 2 T cell receptor beta chains from one sample sequenced in a study of blood T cell repertoires in COVID-19. The assay was immunoSEQ multiplex PCR, and TCRdb's table has in-frame clones only and misses some. The table includes some 150,000 clones, approximately 80% detected once. Sequencing was done on a sample of peripheral blood. These receptors were taken from a human donor with acute or convalescent COVID-19. The donor label of this sample is uncertain.

The V call is TRBV4-1, the J call TRBJ2-3; weak D call: TRBD1 (5 bases). The CDR3 is 14 amino acids. The V end lost 0 bases, the J end lost 2 bases, and 6 bases lay between the germline ends. CDR1 is MGHRA, CDR2 YSYEKL, per germline. The CDR3 sequence: CASSQETVTDTQYF. CDR3 DNA: TGCGCCAGCAGCCAAGAGACAGTCACAGATACGCAGTATTTT.

The chain combines TRBV15 with TRBJ1-5, with D possibly matching TRBD1 (5 bases). The ends were cut back, 1 base at V and 7 bases at J, with 14 bases in the middle. The CDR3 length is 15 residues. The germline CDR1 and CDR2 sequences are LNHNV and YYDKDF (reference sequence). The CDR3 region has the DNA TGTGCCACCAGCAGAGTCCTCCAGGGAGGGCAGCCCCAGCATTTT. Its protein is CATSRVLQGGQPQHF.